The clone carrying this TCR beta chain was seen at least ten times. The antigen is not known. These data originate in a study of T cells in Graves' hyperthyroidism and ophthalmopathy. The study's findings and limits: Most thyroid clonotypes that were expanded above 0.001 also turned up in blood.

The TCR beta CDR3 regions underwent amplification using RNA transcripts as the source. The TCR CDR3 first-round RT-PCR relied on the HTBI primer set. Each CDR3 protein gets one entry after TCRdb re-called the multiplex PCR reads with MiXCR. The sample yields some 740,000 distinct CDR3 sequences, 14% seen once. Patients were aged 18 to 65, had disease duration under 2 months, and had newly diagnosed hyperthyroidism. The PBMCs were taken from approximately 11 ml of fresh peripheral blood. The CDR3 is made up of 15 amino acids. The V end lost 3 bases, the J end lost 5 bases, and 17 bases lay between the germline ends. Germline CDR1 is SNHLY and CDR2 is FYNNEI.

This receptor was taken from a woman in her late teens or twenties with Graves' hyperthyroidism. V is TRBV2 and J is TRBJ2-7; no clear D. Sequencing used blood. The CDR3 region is CASSDSRVGHDEQYF. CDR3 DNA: TGTGCCAGCAGTGATAGTAGGGTTGGTCATGACGAGCAGTACTTC.